The clone carrying this TCR beta chain turned up a few times. Its antigen is unidentified. This sample stems from a study of CD8 T cells in ankylosing spondylitis. With molecular barcodes, quantitative 5'-RACE was used to make the TCR beta libraries. A single record per CDR3 protein comes from TCRdb applying MiXCR to the 5' RACE reads. In the table there are about 250,000 distinct CDR3 sequences, roughly 32% of which are singletons. The germline gives CDR1 LNHDA, CDR2 SQIVND (reference sequence). The V end was cut by 1 base, the J end by 10 bases, with 14 bases between. The CDR3 has 14 residues. Overall study results and limits: What seemed typical of ankylosing spondylitis blood was a TCR beta motif built from several highly homologous variants. Some motif variants had been reported before (in reactive arthritis synovial fluid and blood). Within matched ankylosing spondylitis synovial fluid, disease-linked clones were reportedly significantly enriched.

The TCR sequence derives from a male donor with ankylosing spondylitis or in good health (not recorded which). This rearrangement joins TRBV19 to TRBJ2-1; a possible D gene is TRBD2 (5 bases). Sequences were obtained from blood, either unsorted or a sorted T cell fraction (not recorded which). The CDR3 sequence is CASSIVGSSPEQFF. CDR3 sequence (DNA): TGTGCCAGTAGTATAGTGGGGAGTTCGCCCGAGCAGTTCTTC.